Listed below are T cell receptor beta chains from one sample, sequenced in a study of T cells after yellow fever vaccination. TCRdb fed the 5' RACE reads into MiXCR, producing one record per CDR3 protein. Found here are about 580,000 distinct CDR3 sequences, around 16% of them singletons; the top ten hold 17%. The sample was PBMCs, taken 4 to 5 days after the first yellow fever vaccination. The receptors stem from a man younger than 30 who received the YFV17D yellow fever vaccine. Each CDR3 is given with its conserved first and last residue. The D gene is left open where the match is weak. Expanded clones get a size class; other rows say once, few or many, or leave the size out.

>-|TRBJ1-2|TRBV7-2|once
CASSFIPTAGDAGYTF
TGTGCCAGCAGCTTTATCCCGACTGCCGGCGATGCCGGCTACACCTTC
>-|TRBJ1-2|TRBV18|-
CASSPREERGYTF
TGTGCCAGCTCCCCCCGGGAAGAAAGGGGCTACACCTTC
>TRBD1|TRBJ1-2|TRBV19|many
CASSPSGGSGYTF
TGTGCCAGTAGTCCCTCAGGGGGTAGTGGCTACACCTTC
>TRBD1|TRBJ2-7|TRBV12-3/TRBV12-4|-
CASSLSFRDRNYEQYF
TGTGCCAGCAGTTTAAGTTTTAGGGACAGAAACTACGAGCAGTACTTC
>TRBD1|TRBJ1-1|TRBV20-1|-
CSAREGGTGPEAFF
TGCAGTGCTAGAGAGGGAGGGACAGGGCCAGAAGCTTTCTTT
>TRBD1|TRBJ2-5|TRBV24-1|-
CATSDPDRPGETQYF
TGTGCCACCAGTGATCCGGACAGGCCGGGAGAGACCCAGTACTTC
>-|TRBJ2-1|TRBV6-1|few
CASSEMENEQFF
TGTGCCAGCAGTGAAATGGAAAATGAGCAGTTCTTC
>-|TRBJ2-1|TRBV23-1|few
CASSHKAPGLLNEQFF
TGCGCCAGCAGTCACAAGGCCCCGGGCCTGTTGAATGAGCAGTTCTTC
>-|TRBJ1-2|TRBV12-3/TRBV12-4|-
CASSLRTNYGYTF
TGTGCCAGCAGTTTGCGAACTAACTATGGCTACACCTTC
>TRBD1|TRBJ1-4|TRBV7-8|few
CASSPRQGAKLFF
TGTGCCAGCAGCCCCAGACAGGGGGCAAAACTGTTTTTT
>-|TRBJ2-7|TRBV3-1|-
CASSPELTGSYEQYF
TGTGCCAGCAGCCCAGAATTGACGGGCTCCTACGAGCAGTACTTC
>-|TRBJ2-3|TRBV7-6|many
CASSLDRDFPDTQYF
TGTGCCAGCAGCTTAGACAGGGACTTTCCAGATACGCAGTATTTT
>-|TRBJ2-5|TRBV6-5|-
CASSYTPRSRETQYF
TGTGCCAGCAGTTACACCCCCAGGTCGCGGGAGACCCAGTACTTC
>-|TRBJ1-1|TRBV6-2/TRBV6-3|-
CASIWNTEAFF
TGTGCCAGCATATGGAACACTGAAGCTTTCTTT
>TRBD2|TRBJ2-1|TRBV9|-
CASSVGGAGGFLDEQFF
TGTGCCAGCAGCGTAGGCGGTGCGGGGGGGTTCCTGGATGAGCAGTTCTTC
>TRBD2|TRBJ2-2|TRBV11-2|few
CASSPRTSGGANTGELFF
TGTGCCAGCAGCCCCAGGACTAGCGGGGGGGCGAACACCGGGGAGCTGTTTTTT
>TRBD2|TRBJ2-7|TRBV7-3|-
CASSTSGGANEQYF
TGTGCCAGCAGCACTAGCGGGGGGGCCAACGAGCAGTACTTC
>-|TRBJ2-5|TRBV6-5|-
CASSYSGVLRETQYF
TGTGCCAGCAGTTATTCGGGTGTTCTGAGGGAGACCCAGTACTTC
>-|TRBJ2-2|TRBV19|few
CASSIPTADPNTGELFF
TGTGCCAGTAGTATACCGACAGCTGACCCGAACACCGGGGAGCTGTTTTTT
>-|TRBJ1-2|TRBV19|-
CASSNSGTNYGYTF
TGTGCCAGTAGTAATTCAGGAACTAACTATGGCTACACCTTC
>-|TRBJ1-6|TRBV4-1|-
CASSHRDTDPNSPLHF
TGCGCCAGCAGCCACCGAGACACCGACCCTAATTCACCCCTCCACTTT
>TRBD1|TRBJ2-3|TRBV29-1|few
CSVGQGADTQYF
TGCAGCGTTGGACAGGGGGCAGATACGCAGTATTTT
>-|TRBJ1-1|TRBV27|many
CASSLGGLNTEAFF
TGTGCCAGCAGCTTAGGAGGGCTCAACACTGAAGCTTTCTTT
>-|TRBJ2-7|TRBV3-1|-
CASSHRVRGAFDEQYF
TGTGCCAGCAGCCACCGTGTGAGGGGGGCCTTCGACGAGCAGTACTTC
>-|TRBJ2-3|TRBV20-1|-
CSAPDYRDTQYF
TGCAGTGCGCCGGACTACCGAGATACGCAGTATTTT
>-|TRBJ2-1|TRBV6-2/TRBV6-3|many
CASSYSIGGPEQFF
TGTGCCAGCAGTTACTCGATAGGTGGCCCTGAGCAGTTCTTC
>-|TRBJ2-3|TRBV6-5|few
CASSYSFRSADTQYF
TGTGCCAGCAGTTACTCGTTTAGGTCCGCAGATACGCAGTATTTT
>-|TRBJ2-7|TRBV5-5|many
CASSTTVSGDDEQYF
TGTGCCAGCAGCACAACCGTTTCGGGGGACGACGAGCAGTACTTC
>-|TRBJ2-2|TRBV6-5|-
CASSYSRTAAGELFF
TGTGCCAGCAGTTACTCCCGCACAGCGGCCGGGGAGCTGTTTTTT
>-|TRBJ1-5|TRBV21-1|-
CASAFRTPAYQPQHF
TGTGCCAGCGCCTTCCGGACACCTGCGTATCAGCCCCAGCATTTT
>-|TRBJ2-5|TRBV5-5|-
CASSLEWGQETQYF
TGTGCCAGCAGCTTGGAATGGGGACAAGAGACCCAGTACTTC
>TRBD2|TRBJ2-7|TRBV6-1|few
CASSPNFGVAGDEYEQYF
TGTGCCAGCAGTCCCAACTTTGGGGTAGCGGGGGACGAGTACGAGCAGTACTTC
>-|TRBJ2-2|TRBV6-5|many
CASRMGVYTGELFF
TGTGCCAGCAGAATGGGGGTGTACACCGGGGAGCTGTTTTTT
>-|TRBJ1-2|TRBV24-1|few
CATSDFGGPYGYTF
TGTGCCACCAGTGATTTTGGGGGGCCTTATGGCTACACCTTC
>-|TRBJ2-5|TRBV7-3|many
CASSAGTQGTQYF
TGTGCCAGCAGCGCGGGGACCCAGGGGACCCAGTACTTC
>-|TRBJ2-3|TRBV12-3/TRBV12-4|-
CASSLDTRGTDTQYF
TGTGCCAGCAGTTTAGACACCCGGGGGACAGATACGCAGTATTTT
>-|TRBJ2-7|TRBV30|-
CAWIIWRISYEQYF
TGTGCCTGGATTATTTGGCGGATCTCCTACGAGCAGTACTTC
>TRBD1|TRBJ1-2|TRBV6-5|few
CASSSTGGGFLGYTF
TGTGCCAGCAGTTCAACAGGGGGAGGTTTTTTGGGCTACACCTTC
>TRBD1|TRBJ1-5|TRBV5-8|-
CASSLRGQGKRPQHF
TGTGCCAGCAGCTTGAGGGGACAGGGGAAAAGGCCCCAGCATTTT
>-|TRBJ1-5|TRBV18|-
CASSKQGPILSNQPQHF
TGTGCCAGCTCGAAACAGGGACCGATCCTTAGCAATCAGCCCCAGCATTTT
>-|TRBJ2-1|TRBV7-2|-
CASSSGRGFSYNEQFF
TGTGCCAGCAGCTCGGGGAGGGGGTTCTCCTACAATGAGCAGTTCTTC
>-|TRBJ2-7|TRBV6-2/TRBV6-3|-
CASSYLRDTYEQYF
TGTGCCAGCAGTTACCTCCGGGATACCTACGAGCAGTACTTC
>TRBD2|TRBJ2-1|TRBV9|few
CASSTGGGVGEQFF
TGTGCCAGCAGCACTGGGGGGGGAGTCGGTGAGCAGTTCTTC
>TRBD2|TRBJ2-5|TRBV4-1|many
CASSRTSGDVGGTQYF
TGCGCCAGCAGCCGGACTAGCGGGGATGTAGGGGGGACCCAGTACTTC
>-|TRBJ2-1|TRBV5-6|few
CASSLGGPGTMANRGNEQFF
TGTGCCAGCAGCTTGGGCGGGCCGGGCACCATGGCTAACCGGGGGAATGAGCAGTTCTTC
>TRBD1|TRBJ2-1|TRBV6-5|few
CASRVTGGSYNEQFF
TGTGCCAGCCGAGTTACAGGGGGCTCCTACAATGAGCAGTTCTTC
>-|TRBJ1-3|TRBV13|-
CASSIQGSSGNTIYF
TGTGCCAGCAGCATCCAGGGTAGTTCTGGAAACACCATATATTTT
>-|TRBJ2-3|TRBV5-1|few
CASSMTTDTQYF
TGCGCCAGCAGCATGACCACAGATACGCAGTATTTT
>-|TRBJ2-2|TRBV12-3/TRBV12-4|-
CASSYRRDTGELFF
TGTGCCAGCAGTTATAGACGGGACACCGGGGAGCTGTTTTTT
>-|TRBJ2-3|TRBV6-2/TRBV6-3|-
CASSFSGRPTDTQYF
TGTGCCAGCAGTTTCTCGGGCCGGCCGACAGATACGCAGTATTTT